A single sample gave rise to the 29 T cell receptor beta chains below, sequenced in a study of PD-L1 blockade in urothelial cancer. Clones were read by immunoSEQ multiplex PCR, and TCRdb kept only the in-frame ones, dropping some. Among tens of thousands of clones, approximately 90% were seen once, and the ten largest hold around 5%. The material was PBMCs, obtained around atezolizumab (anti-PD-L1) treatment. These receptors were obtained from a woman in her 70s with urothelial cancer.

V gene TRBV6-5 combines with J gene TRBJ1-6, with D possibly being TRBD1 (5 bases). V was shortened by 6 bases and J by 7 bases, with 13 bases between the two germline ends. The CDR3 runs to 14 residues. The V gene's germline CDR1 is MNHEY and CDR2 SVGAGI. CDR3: CASRGGVWNSPLHF. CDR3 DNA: TGTGCCAGCAGGGGGGGGGTTTGGAATTCACCCCTCCACTTT.

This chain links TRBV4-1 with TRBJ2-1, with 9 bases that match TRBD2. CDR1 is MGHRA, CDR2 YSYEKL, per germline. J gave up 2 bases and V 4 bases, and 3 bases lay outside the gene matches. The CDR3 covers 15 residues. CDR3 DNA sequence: TGCGCCAGCAGCCGTAGCGGGAGTCCCTACAATGAGCAGTTCTTC. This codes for CASSRSGSPYNEQFF.

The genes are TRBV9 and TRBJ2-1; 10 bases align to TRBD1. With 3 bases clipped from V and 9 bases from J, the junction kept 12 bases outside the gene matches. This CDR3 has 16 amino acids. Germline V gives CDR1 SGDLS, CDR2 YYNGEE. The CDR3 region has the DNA TGTGCCAGCAGCGACCCGACAGGGGGCGTGAGTGGTGAGCAGTTCTTC. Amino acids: CASSDPTGGVSGEQFF.

Here the CDR3 DNA reads TGCGCCAGCAGTAAGACAGAAAGCTATGGCTACACCTTC. Residues: CASSKTESYGYTF. The chain carries TRBV23-1 and TRBJ1-2; D possibly corresponds to TRBD1 (5 bases). TRBV23-1 is designated an ORF whose function remains uncertain. The CDR3 sequence is 13 residues long. Between the trimmed V and J ends, which lost 5 bases and 4 bases, there was a span of 11 bases.

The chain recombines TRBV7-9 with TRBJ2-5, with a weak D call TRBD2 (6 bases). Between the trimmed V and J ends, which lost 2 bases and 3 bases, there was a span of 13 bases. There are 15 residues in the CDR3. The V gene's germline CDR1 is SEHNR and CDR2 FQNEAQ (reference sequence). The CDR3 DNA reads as TGTGCCAGCAGCTTACAGGGAGGATACAAAGAGACCCAGTACTTC. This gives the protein CASSLQGGYKETQYF.

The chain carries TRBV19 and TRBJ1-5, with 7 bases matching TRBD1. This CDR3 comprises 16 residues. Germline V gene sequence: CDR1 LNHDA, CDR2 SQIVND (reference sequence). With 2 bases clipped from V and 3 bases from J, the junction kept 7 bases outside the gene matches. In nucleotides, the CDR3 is TGTGCCAGTAGTATAATACAGGGGATAAACAATCAGCCCCAGCATTTT. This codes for CASSIIQGINNQPQHF.

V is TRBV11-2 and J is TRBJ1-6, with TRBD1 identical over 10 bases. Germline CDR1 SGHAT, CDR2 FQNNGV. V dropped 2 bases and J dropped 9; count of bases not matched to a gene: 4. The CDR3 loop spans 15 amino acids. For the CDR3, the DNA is TGTGCCAGCAGCTTACGGGGACAGGGGTTTTCACCCCTCCACTTT. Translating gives CASSLRGQGFSPLHF. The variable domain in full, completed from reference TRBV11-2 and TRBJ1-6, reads EAGVAQSPRYKIIEKRQSVAFWCNPISGHATLYWYQQILGQGPKLLIQFQNNGVVDDSQLPKDRFSAERLKGVDSTLKIQPAKLEDSAVYLCASSLRGQGFSPLHFGNGTRLTVT.

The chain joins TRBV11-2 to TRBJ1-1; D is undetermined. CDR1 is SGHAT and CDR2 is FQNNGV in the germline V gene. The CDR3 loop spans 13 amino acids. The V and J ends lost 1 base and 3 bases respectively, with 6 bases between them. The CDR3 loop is CASSLAGYTEAFF. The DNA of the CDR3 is TGTGCCAGCAGCTTAGCAGGATACACTGAAGCTTTCTTT.

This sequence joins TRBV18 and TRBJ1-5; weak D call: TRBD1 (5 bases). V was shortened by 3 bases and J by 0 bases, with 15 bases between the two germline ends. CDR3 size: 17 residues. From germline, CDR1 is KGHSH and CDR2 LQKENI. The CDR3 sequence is CASSPSGGILSNQPQHF. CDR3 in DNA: TGTGCCAGCTCACCTTCCGGGGGGATACTTAGCAATCAGCCCCAGCATTTT. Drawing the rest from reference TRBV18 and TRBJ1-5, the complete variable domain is NAGVMQNPRHLVRRRGQEARLRCSPMKGHSHVYWYRQLPEEGLKFMVYLQKENIIDESGMPKERFSAEFPKEGPSILRIQQVVRGDSAAYFCASSPSGGILSNQPQHFGDGTRLSIL.

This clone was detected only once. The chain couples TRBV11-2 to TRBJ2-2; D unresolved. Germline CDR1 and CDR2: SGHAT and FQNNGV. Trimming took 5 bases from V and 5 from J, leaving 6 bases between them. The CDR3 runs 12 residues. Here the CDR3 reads CASSHETGELFF. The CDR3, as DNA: TGTGCCAGCAGCCACGAGACCGGGGAGCTGTTTTTT.

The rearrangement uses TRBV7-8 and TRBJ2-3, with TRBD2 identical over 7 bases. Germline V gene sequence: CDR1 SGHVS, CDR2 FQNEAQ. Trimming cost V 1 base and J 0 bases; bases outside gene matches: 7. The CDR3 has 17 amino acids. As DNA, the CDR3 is TGTGCCAGCAGCTTAGTGAGCGGGACGCCTAGCACAGATACGCAGTATTTT. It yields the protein CASSLVSGTPSTDTQYF.

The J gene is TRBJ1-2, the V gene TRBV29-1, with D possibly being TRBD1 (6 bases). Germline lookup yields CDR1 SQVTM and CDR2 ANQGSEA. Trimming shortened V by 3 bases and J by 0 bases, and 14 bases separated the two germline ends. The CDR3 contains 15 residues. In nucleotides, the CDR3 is TGCAGCGTTGATGGGGGCGGGCAGACTAACTATGGCTACACCTTC. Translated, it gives CSVDGGGQTNYGYTF.

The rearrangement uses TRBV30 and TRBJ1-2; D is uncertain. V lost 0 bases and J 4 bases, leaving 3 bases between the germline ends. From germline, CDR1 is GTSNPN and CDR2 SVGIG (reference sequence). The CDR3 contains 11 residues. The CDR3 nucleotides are TGTGCCTGGAGTGTCTCCTATGGCTACACCTTC. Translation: CAWSVSYGYTF. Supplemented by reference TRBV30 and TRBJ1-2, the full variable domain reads SQTIHQWPATLVQPVGSPLSLECTVEGTSNPNLYWYRQAAGRGLQLLFYSVGIGQISSEVPQNLSASRPQDRQFILSSKKLLLSDSGFYLCAWSVSYGYTFGSGTRLTVV.

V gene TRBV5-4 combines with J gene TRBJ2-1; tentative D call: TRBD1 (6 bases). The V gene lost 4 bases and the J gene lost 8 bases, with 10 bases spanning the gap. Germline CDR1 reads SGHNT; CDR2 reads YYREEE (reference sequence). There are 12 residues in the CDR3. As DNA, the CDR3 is TGTGCCAGCAGCCAGGACAGCGATGAGCAGTTCTTC. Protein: CASSQDSDEQFF.

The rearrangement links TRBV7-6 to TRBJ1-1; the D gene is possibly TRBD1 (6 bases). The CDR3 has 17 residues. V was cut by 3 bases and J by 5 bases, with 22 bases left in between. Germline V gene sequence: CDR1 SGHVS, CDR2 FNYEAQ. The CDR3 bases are TGTGCCAGCAGCTTCGACAGGTCAACGGGGTCGGTAACTGAAGCTTTCTTT. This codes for CASSFDRSTGSVTEAFF.

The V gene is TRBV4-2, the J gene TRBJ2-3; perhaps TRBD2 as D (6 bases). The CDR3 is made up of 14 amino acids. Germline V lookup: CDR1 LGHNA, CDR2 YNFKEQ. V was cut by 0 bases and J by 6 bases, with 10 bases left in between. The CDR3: CASSQETRRDTQYF. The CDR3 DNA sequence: TGTGCCAGCAGCCAAGAGACTAGGCGGGATACGCAGTATTTT.

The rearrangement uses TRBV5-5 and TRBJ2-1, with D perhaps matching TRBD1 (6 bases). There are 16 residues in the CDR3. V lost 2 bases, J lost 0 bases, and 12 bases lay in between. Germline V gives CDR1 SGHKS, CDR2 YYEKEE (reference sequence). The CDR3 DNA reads TGTGCCAGCAGCTTCGTTCCGGACAGCTCCTACAATGAGCAGTTCTTC. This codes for CASSFVPDSSYNEQFF. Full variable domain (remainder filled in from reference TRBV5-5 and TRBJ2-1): DAGVTQSPTHLIKTRGQQVTLRCSPISGHKSVSWYQQVLGQGPQFIFQYYEKEERGRGNFPDRFSARQFPNYSSELNVNALLLGDSALYLCASSFVPDSSYNEQFFGPGTRLTVL.

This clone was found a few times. CDR3 sequence reads: CASSPSGPYEQYF. The CDR3 DNA is TGCGCCAGCAGCCCGAGCGGACCCTACGAGCAGTACTTC. The chain combines TRBV5-1 with TRBJ2-7; weak D call: TRBD2 (5 bases). The V end lost 4 bases, the J end lost 2 bases, and 10 bases lay between the germline ends. The CDR3 consists of 13 residues. CDR1 is SGHRS, CDR2 YFSETQ, per germline.

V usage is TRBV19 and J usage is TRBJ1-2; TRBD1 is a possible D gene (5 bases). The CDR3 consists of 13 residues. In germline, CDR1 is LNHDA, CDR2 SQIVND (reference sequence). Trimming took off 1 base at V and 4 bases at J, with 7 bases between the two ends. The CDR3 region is CASSIGQTYGYTF. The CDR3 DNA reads TGTGCCAGTAGTATAGGACAGACCTATGGCTACACCTTC.

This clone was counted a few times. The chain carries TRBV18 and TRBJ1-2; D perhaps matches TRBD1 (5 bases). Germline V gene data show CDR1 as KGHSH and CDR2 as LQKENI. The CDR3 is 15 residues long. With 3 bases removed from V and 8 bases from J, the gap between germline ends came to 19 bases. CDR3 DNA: TGTGCCAGCTCACCGGACACCGAGCCGCTGCGCGGCTACACCTTC. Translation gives CASSPDTEPLRGYTF.

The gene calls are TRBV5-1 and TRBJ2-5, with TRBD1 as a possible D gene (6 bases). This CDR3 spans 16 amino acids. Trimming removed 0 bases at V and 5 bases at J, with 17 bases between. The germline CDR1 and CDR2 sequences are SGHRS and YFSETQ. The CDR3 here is CASSLADGRGRETQYF. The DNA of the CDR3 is TGCGCCAGCAGCTTGGCCGATGGCAGGGGCAGGGAGACCCAGTACTTC.

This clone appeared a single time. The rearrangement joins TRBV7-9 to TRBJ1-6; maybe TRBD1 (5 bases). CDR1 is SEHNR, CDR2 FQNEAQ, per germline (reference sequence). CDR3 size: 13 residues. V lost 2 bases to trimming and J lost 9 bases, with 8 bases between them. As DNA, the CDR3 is TGTGCCAGCAGCTTAAACGGGGGTTCACCCCTCCACTTT. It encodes CASSLNGGSPLHF.

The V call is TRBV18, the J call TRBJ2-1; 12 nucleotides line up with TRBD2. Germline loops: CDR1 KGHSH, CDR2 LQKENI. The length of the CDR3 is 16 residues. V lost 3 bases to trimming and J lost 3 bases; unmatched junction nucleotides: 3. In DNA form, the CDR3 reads TGTGCCAGCTCACCTCGGACTAGCGGGAACTACAATGAGCAGTTCTTC. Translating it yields CASSPRTSGNYNEQFF. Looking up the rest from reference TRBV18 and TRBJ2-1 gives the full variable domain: NAGVMQNPRHLVRRRGQEARLRCSPMKGHSHVYWYRQLPEEGLKFMVYLQKENIIDESGMPKERFSAEFPKEGPSILRIQQVVRGDSAAYFCASSPRTSGNYNEQFFGPGTRLTVL.

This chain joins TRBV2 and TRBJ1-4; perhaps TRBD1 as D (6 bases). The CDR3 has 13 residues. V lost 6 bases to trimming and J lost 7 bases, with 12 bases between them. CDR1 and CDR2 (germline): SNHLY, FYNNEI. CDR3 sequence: CASRHREGEKLFF. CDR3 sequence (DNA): TGTGCCAGCAGACACAGGGAGGGTGAAAAACTGTTTTTT.

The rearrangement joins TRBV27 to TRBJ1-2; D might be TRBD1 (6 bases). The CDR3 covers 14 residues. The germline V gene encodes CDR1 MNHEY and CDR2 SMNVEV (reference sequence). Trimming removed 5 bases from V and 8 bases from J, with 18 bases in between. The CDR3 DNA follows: TGTGCCAGCAGTCTACGACAGGTGGCCGGGGGCTACACCTTC. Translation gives CASSLRQVAGGYTF.

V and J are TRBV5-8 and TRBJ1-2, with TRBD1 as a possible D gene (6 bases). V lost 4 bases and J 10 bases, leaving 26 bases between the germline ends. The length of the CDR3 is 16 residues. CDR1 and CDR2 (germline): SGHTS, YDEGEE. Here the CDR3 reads CASSRTGTPPQRAYTF. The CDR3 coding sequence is TGTGCCAGCAGCCGGACGGGGACACCTCCCCAACGTGCCTACACCTTC.

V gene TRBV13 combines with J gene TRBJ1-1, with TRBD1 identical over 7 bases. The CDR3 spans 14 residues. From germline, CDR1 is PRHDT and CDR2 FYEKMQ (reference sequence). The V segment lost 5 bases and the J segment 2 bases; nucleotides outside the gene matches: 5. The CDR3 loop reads CASSRDRPNTEAFF. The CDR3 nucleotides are TGTGCCAGCAGCCGGGACAGACCCAACACTGAAGCTTTCTTT.

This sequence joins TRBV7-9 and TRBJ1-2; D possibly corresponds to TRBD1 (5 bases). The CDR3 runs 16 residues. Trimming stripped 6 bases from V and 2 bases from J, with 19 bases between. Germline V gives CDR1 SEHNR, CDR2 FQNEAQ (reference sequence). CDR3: CASRGTALGWNYGYTF. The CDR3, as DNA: TGTGCCAGCAGGGGGACTGCGTTAGGGTGGAACTATGGCTACACCTTC.

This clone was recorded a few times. The CDR3: CASSLGIGEANEKLFF. The DNA for the CDR3 is TGCGCCAGCAGCTTGGGGATCGGGGAAGCAAATGAAAAACTGTTTTTT. V is TRBV5-1 and J is TRBJ1-4; unclear D gene. Trimming removed 0 bases at V and 5 bases at J, with 14 bases between. This CDR3 has 16 amino acids. Germline V gene data show CDR1 as SGHRS and CDR2 as YFSETQ.